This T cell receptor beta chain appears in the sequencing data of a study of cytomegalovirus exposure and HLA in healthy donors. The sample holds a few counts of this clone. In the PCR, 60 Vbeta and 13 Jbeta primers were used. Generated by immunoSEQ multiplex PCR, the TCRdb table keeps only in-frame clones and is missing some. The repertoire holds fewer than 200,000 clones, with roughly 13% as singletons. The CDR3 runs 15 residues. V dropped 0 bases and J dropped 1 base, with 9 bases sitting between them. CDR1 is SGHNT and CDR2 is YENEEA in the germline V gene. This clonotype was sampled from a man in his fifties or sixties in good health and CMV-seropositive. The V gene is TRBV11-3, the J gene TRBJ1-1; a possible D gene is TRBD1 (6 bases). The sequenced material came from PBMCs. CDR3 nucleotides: TGTGCCAGCAGCTTAGACGGGACACCGAACACTGAAGCTTTCTTT. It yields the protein CASSLDGTPNTEAFF.